This T cell receptor beta chain originates from a study of patients and donors after allogeneic stem cell transplantation. The CDR3 has 15 residues. Germline loops: CDR1 SGHTA, CDR2 FQGNSA. V was pared by 1 base and J by 0 bases, with 9 bases between. TCRdb redid the calling of the RT-PCR reads with MiXCR, one entry per CDR3 protein. The sample records approximately 98,000 distinct CDR3 sequences, over 30% being singletons. This receptor was obtained from a human donor who was either an allogeneic HSCT recipient or a stem cell or donor lymphocyte infusion donor (not recorded which). It is not recorded whose cells these are; they may come from a transplant donor. This sequence joins TRBV7-2 and TRBJ1-1, with unresolved D. The sample comprised blood, either unsorted or a sorted T cell fraction (not recorded which). Here the CDR3 reads CASSLGRVVNTEAFF. CDR3 DNA: TGTGCCAGCAGCTTAGGGAGGGTTGTGAACACTGAAGCTTTCTTT.